The source of this T cell receptor beta chain is a study of shared clonotypes between healthy human individuals. Study background: Three CD4 naive, three CD4 memory, two CD8 naive and one CD8 memory plate were used per donor.

Repertoires were generated with immunoSEQ multiplex PCR, while TCRdb's copy carries only in-frame clones and drops some. The table lists about 2.4 million clones, approximately 92% of them singletons. Trimming took 1 base from V and 6 from J; bases not matched to a gene: 3. Germline V gene lookup returns CDR1 SQVTM and CDR2 ANQGSEA. CDR3 length: 13 residues. Sequences were obtained from naive CD4+ T cells sorted from blood. Specified subset: CD45RA+ positively selected. The J gene is TRBJ2-7, the V gene TRBV29-1; TRBD1 agrees at 10 bases. The clonotype comes from a man between 18 and 29 years old in good health. CDR3 residues: CSVEGTGGTEQYF. In nucleotides, the CDR3 is TGCAGCGTTGAAGGGACAGGGGGAACCGAGCAGTACTTC.